This T cell receptor beta chain is from a study of blood T cell repertoires in COVID-19. Study overall: Some COVID-19 samples were acute and others convalescent; all came from the United States, Italy and Spain. From T cells, B-cell-depleted T cells, or PBMCs came the material, which was cDNA or gDNA.

Study processing details: Nucleated cell counts were estimated from reference gene primer amplification. The repertoire was sequenced with immunoSEQ multiplex PCR; TCRdb's copy has only in-frame clones and lacks some. V and J calls and clone size follow that table, whereas D and trimming were derived from the DNA. The sample carries 15,000 or so clones, 85% to 90% recorded once. V was clipped by 5 bases and J by 7 bases; unmatched bases: 12. The CDR3 sequence is 16 residues long. Per germline, CDR1 SEHNR and CDR2 FQNEAQ (reference sequence). Patients at the Seattle site were enrolled during active infection and followed longitudinally.

The chain recombines TRBV7-9 with TRBJ1-4; TRBD1 matches at 8 bases. The sample taken for sequencing was peripheral blood. The receptor's source is a woman older than 75 with COVID-19, enrolled during active disease. The CDR3 bases are TGTGCCAGCAGCCCCCGGACAGGGTCTGGGGGTGAAAAACTGTTTTTT. As protein: CASSPRTGSGGEKLFF. The entire variable domain, with the rest obtained from reference TRBV7-9 and TRBJ1-4, is as follows: DTGVSQNPRHKITKRGQNVTFRCDPISEHNRLYWYRQTLGQGPEFLTYFQNEAQLEKSRLLSDRFSAERPKGSFSTLEIQRTEQGDSAMYLCASSPRTGSGGEKLFFGSGTQLSVL.